The clone carrying this T cell receptor beta chain was seen many times. This entry comes from a study of human T cells and chemical hapten exposure. Each CDR3 protein is one row after TCRdb ran MiXCR on the 5' RACE reads. The sample lists about 140,000 distinct CDR3 sequences; roughly 4% were seen once. The starting material, unfractionated whole blood, was used for total RNA extraction. CDR3 size: 15 residues. V was clipped by 5 bases and J by 6 bases, with 20 bases between them. The receptor was isolated from a female donor in good health. This chain connects TRBV12-3 or TRBV12-4 to TRBJ2-7, with D possibly matching TRBD1 (6 bases). The CDR3 DNA sequence: TGTGCCAGCAGTCAGACCGACAGGTCCCGTCGCGAGCAGTACTTC. This sequence encodes CASSQTDRSRREQYF.